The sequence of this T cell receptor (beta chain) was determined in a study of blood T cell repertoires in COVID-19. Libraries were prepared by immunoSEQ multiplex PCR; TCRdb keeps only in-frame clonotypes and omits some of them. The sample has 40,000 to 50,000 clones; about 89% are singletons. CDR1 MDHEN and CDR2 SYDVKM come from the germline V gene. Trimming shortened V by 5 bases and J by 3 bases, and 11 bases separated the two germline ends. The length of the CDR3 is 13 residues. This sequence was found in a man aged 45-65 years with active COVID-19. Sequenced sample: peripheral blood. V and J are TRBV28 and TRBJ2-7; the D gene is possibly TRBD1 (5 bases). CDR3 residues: CASSQGGFYEQYF. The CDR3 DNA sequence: TGTGCCAGCAGTCAGGGCGGATTCTACGAGCAGTACTTC.